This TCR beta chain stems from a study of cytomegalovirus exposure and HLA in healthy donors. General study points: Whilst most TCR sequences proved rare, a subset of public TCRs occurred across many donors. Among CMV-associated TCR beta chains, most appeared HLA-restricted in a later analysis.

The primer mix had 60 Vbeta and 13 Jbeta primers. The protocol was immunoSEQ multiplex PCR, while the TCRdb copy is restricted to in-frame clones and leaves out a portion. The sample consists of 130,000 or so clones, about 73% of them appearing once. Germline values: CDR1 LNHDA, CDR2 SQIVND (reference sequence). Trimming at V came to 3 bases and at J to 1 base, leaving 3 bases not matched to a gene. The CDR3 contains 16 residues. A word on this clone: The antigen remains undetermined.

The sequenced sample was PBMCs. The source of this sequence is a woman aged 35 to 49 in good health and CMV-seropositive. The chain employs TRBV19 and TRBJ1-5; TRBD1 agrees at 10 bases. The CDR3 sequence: CASSIRQGASNQPQHF. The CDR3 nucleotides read TGTGCCAGTAGTATCCGACAGGGGGCGAGCAATCAGCCCCAGCATTTT.